Listed here are 15 T cell receptor beta chains from one sample, sequenced in a study of blood T cells in healthy people across ages. Primers used in a second PCR of about 6 to 11 cycles were a sample-barcoded 5' primer and a J-beta primer mix. TCRdb reprocessed the 5' RACE reads with MiXCR, giving one entry per CDR3 protein. This sample has about 800,000 distinct CDR3 sequences, with approximately 25% found just once. This same sample was also part of a study on T cells of mothers and their children.

The sample consisted of blood. All receptors derive from a boy between 10 and 17 years old in good health.

This clonotype has only a few counts. The chain has TRBV27 and TRBJ2-1, with D perhaps being TRBD1 or TRBD2 (6 bases each). The V end was cut by 0 bases, the J end by 0 bases, with 9 bases between. Per germline, CDR1 MNHEY and CDR2 SMNVEV (reference sequence). The CDR3 contains 16 residues. The CDR3 bases are TGTGCCAGCAGTTTATCGAGGGGGGTCTCCTACAATGAGCAGTTCTTC. Encoded protein: CASSLSRGVSYNEQFF.

The CDR3 loop is CASSSSGFTYNEQFF. The CDR3 nucleotides read TGTGCCAGCAGCTCATCGGGGTTCACCTACAATGAGCAGTTCTTC. The rearrangement joins TRBV11-3 to TRBJ2-1; perhaps TRBD2 as D (5 bases). In germline, CDR1 is SGHNT, CDR2 YENEEA. CDR3 length: 15 residues. V was trimmed by 4 bases and J by 2 bases, leaving 12 bases between them.

V gene TRBV2 combines with J gene TRBJ2-2; TRBD1 is a possible D gene (6 bases). The CDR3 totals 15 residues. V was cut by 6 bases and J by 2 bases, with 13 bases left in between. Germline CDR1 is SNHLY and CDR2 is FYNNEI. The CDR3: CASRGQRSNTGELFF. CDR3 in DNA: TGTGCCAGCAGAGGACAGAGATCTAACACCGGGGAGCTGTTTTTT.

This clonotype occurred a few times. The chain employs TRBV20-1 and TRBJ1-3; weak D call: TRBD1 (5 bases). The V end was cut by 1 base, the J end by 3 bases, with 13 bases between. The germline V gene has CDR1 DFQATT and CDR2 SNEGSKA (reference sequence). The CDR3 runs 15 residues. In DNA, the CDR3 is TGCAGTGCTAGAGGAGGAAGGGGTTATGGAAACACCATATATTTT. Its protein product is CSARGGRGYGNTIYF.

J is TRBJ2-7 and V is TRBV6-6, with 12 bases that match TRBD1. Germline-derived CDR1 and CDR2 are MNHNY and SVGAGI (reference sequence). J lost 4 bases, V lost 0 bases, and 10 bases had no gene match. This CDR3 comprises 18 residues. The CDR3 DNA follows: TGTGCCAGCAGTTACTCCAAATCCCCGGGACAGGGGGCTTACGAGCAGTACTTC. Translating it yields CASSYSKSPGQGAYEQYF.

This clonotype turned up a few times. The chain recombines TRBV5-1 with TRBJ2-5, with D possibly called TRBD1 or TRBD2 (5 bases each). CDR1 and CDR2 from the germline V gene are SGHRS and YFSETQ. V was clipped by 0 bases and J by 4 bases, with 10 bases between them. The CDR3 spans 14 residues. The CDR3 loop is CASSLDWGSETQYF. CDR3 coding DNA: TGCGCCAGCAGCTTGGACTGGGGGTCAGAGACCCAGTACTTC.

V and J are TRBV9 and TRBJ1-2; TRBD1 is a possible D gene (5 bases). The V gene's germline CDR1 is SGDLS and CDR2 YYNGEE. V lost 8 bases, J lost 7 bases, and 27 bases lay in between. CDR3 length: 16 amino acids. CDR3 protein: CASSAQVTETYGGYTF. CDR3 nucleotide sequence: TGTGCCAGTTCGGCCCAAGTGACAGAAACCTATGGTGGCTACACCTTC.

The chain carries TRBV4-1 and TRBJ1-1; TRBD1 is a possible D gene (5 bases). Trimming cost V 8 bases and J 5 bases, with 12 bases left between them. Germline CDR1 and CDR2: MGHRA and YSYEKL. The CDR3 contains 12 residues. The CDR3 nucleotides read TGCGCCAGCGGGCCTGGGGGTACTGAAGCTTTCTTT. This translates into CASGPGGTEAFF.

The rearrangement uses TRBV4-3 and TRBJ1-4; maybe TRBD1 (5 bases). The CDR3 runs 17 residues. V lost 1 base and J lost 5, with 17 bases in between. CDR1 and CDR2 (germline): LGHNA, YSLEER. The CDR3 reads CASSQGVRGDANEKLFF. CDR3 nucleotides: TGCGCCAGCAGCCAAGGGGTGCGTGGGGACGCCAATGAAAAACTGTTTTTT.

This clonotype has only a few counts. The CDR3 DNA is TGTGCCAGCAGTTTGTCCGGGGGCTCCTACATTCAGTACTTC. It translates to CASSLSGGSYIQYF. J is TRBJ2-4 and V is TRBV28; D may correspond to TRBD1 or TRBD2 (6 bases each). V lost 3 bases to trimming and J lost 8 bases, with 14 bases between them. The germline CDR1 and CDR2 sequences are MDHEN and SYDVKM. The CDR3 is made up of 14 amino acids.

This clonotype was seen a handful of times. The V call is TRBV11-2, the J call TRBJ2-7; 7 positions agree with TRBD2. TRBJ2-5 explains the end of the DNA better; the J call may be wrong. This CDR3 comprises 16 residues. The germline V gene encodes CDR1 SGHAT and CDR2 FQNNGV. The chain's CDR3 is CASSPWLEGRGETQYF. The CDR3 bases are TGTGCCAGCAGCCCGTGGCTTGAAGGGCGGGGGGAGACCCAGTACTTC.

This clonotype has more than one count but fewer than ten. The CDR3 DNA reads as TGTGCCAGCAGTCCCGTGGTGGCGGAAAAACTGTTTTTT. This translates into CASSPVVAEKLFF. V and J are TRBV6-2 or TRBV6-3 and TRBJ1-4, with no clear D. The CDR3 length is 13 residues. The germline gives CDR1 MNHEY, CDR2 SVGEGT. V lost 5 bases, J lost 8 bases, and 12 bases lay in between.

The rearrangement joins TRBV4-2 to TRBJ2-5, with 11 bases fitting TRBD1. Unmatched junction bases numbered 3, after V lost 1 base and J lost 5 bases. The V gene's germline CDR1 is LGHNA and CDR2 YNFKEQ. This CDR3 is 15 amino acids long. The CDR3 DNA is TGTGCCAGCAGCCAAGGTGGGACAGGGGGGGAGACCCAGTACTTC. It codes for CASSQGGTGGETQYF.

The chain combines TRBV4-3 with TRBJ1-2; TRBD1 is a possible D gene (5 bases). Deletions cut 4 bases from V and 1 base from J, with 19 bases between. Germline CDR1 is LGHNA and CDR2 is YSLEER. The CDR3 totals 17 residues. CDR3 amino acids: CASSPSVQAGFNYGYTF. CDR3 bases: TGCGCCAGCAGCCCATCGGTACAGGCGGGTTTTAACTATGGCTACACCTTC.

The J gene is TRBJ2-3, the V gene TRBV7-9; TRBD1 agrees at 8 bases. The CDR3 spans 17 residues. V gave up 0 bases and J gave up 3 bases; unmatched junction bases: 8. The germline CDR1 and CDR2 sequences are SEHNR and FQNEAQ (reference sequence). CDR3 region: CASSLAPSGGATDTQYF. CDR3 nucleotides: TGTGCCAGCAGCTTAGCCCCGTCAGGGGGCGCGACAGATACGCAGTATTTT.